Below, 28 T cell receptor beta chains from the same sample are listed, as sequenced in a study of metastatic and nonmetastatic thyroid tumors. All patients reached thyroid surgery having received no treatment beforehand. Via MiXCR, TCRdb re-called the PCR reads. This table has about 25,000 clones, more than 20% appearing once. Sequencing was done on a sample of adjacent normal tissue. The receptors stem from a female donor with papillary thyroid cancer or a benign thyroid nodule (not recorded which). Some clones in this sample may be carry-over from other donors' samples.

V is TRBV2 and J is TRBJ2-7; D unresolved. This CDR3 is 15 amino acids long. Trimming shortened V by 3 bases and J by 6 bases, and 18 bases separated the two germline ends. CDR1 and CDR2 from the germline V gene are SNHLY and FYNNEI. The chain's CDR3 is CASSDGRVLPGEQYF. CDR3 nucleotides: TGTGCCAGCAGTGACGGAAGGGTCCTCCCGGGCGAGCAGTACTTC.

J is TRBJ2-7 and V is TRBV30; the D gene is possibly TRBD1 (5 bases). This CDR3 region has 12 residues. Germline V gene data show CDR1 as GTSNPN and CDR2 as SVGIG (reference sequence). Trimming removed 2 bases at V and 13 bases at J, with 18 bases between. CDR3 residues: CAWSIQGYEYYF. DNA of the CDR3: TGTGCCTGGAGTATCCAGGGCTACGAGTATTACTTC.

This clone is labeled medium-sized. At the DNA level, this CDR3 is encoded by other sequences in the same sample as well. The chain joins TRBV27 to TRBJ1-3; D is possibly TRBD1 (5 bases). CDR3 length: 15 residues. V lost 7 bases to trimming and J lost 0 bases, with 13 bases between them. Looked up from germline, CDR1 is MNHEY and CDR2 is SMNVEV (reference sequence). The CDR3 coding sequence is TGTGCCAGCACCGGCCAGGGCGTCTCTGGAAACACCATATATTTT. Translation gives CASTGQGVSGNTIYF.

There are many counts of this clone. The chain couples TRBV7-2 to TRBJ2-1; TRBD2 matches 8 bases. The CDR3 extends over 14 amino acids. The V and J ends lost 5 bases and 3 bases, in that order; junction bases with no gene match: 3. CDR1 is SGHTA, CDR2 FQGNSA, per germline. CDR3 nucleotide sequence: TGTGCCAGCAGCCCCGGGACTAGCTACAATGAGCAGTTCTTC. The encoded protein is CASSPGTSYNEQFF.

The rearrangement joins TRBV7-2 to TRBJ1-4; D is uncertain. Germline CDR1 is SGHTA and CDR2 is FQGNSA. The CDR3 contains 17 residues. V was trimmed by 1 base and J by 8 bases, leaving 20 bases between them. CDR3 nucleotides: TGTGCCAGCAGCTTAGTGCTCCCGGCGATAAGTGGGGAAAAACTGTTTTTT. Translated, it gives CASSLVLPAISGEKLFF.

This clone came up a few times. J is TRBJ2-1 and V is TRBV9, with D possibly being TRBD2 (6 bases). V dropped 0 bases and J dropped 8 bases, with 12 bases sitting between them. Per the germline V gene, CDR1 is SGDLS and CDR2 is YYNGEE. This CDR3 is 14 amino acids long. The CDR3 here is CASSVESPGDEQFF. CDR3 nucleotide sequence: TGTGCCAGCAGCGTAGAATCTCCGGGGGATGAGCAGTTCTTC. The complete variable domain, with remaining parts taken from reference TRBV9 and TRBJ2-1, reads DSGVTQTPKHLITATGQRVTLRCSPRSGDLSVYWYQQSLDQGLQFLIQYYNGEERAKGNILERFSAQQFPDLHSELNLSSLELGDSALYFCASSVESPGDEQFFGPGTRLTVL.

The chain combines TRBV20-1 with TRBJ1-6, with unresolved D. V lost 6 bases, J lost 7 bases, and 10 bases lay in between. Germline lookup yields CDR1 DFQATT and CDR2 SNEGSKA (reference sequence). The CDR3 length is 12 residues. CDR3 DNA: TGCAGTGCCGGTAGGACCAATTCACCCCTCCACTTT. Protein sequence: CSAGRTNSPLHF.

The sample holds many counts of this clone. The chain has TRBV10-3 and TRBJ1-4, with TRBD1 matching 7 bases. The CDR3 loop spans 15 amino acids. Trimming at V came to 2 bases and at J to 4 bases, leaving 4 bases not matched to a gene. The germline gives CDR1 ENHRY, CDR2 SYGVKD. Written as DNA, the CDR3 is TGTGCCATCAGTGAGCAGACAGGGCGTAATGAAAAACTGTTTTTT. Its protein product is CAISEQTGRNEKLFF.

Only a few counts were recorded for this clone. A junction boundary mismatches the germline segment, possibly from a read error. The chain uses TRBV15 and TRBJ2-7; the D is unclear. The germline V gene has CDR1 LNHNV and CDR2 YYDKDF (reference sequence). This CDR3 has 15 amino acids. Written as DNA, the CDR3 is TGTGCCACCAGCAGAGGCGGTAAAAGCTCCTACGAGCATTACTTC. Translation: CATSRGGKSSYEHYF.

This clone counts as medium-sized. This chain's CDR3 is CASSYSLGRENEQYF. CDR3 nucleotide sequence: TGTGCCAGCAGTTACTCGTTAGGGAGGGAGAACGAGCAGTACTTC. V and J are TRBV6-5 and TRBJ2-7; 7 bases match TRBD2. The junction had 7 bases not matched to a gene; V was cut back by 0 bases and J by 5 bases. Germline loops: CDR1 MNHEY, CDR2 SVGAGI. The CDR3 is 15 residues long.

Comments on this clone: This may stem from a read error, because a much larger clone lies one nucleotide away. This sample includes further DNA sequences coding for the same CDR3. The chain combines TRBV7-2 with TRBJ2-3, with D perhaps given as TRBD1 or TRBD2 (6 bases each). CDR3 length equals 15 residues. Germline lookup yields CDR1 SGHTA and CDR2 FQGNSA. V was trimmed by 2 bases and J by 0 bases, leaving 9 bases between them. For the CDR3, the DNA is TGTGCCAGCAGCTTAACGGGGGCCAGCACAGATACGCAGTATTTT. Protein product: CASSLTGASTDTQYF.

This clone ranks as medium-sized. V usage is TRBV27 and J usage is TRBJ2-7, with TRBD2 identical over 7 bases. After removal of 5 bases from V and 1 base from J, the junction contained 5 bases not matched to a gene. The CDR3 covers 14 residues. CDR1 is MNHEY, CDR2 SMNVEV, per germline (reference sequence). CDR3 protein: CASSTGTKSYEQYF. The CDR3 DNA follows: TGTGCCAGCAGTACCGGGACTAAGTCCTACGAGCAGTACTTC.

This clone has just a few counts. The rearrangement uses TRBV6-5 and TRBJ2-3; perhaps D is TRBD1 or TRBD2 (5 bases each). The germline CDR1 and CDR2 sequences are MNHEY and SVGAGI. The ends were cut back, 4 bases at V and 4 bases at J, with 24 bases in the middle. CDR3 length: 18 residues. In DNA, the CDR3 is TGTGCCAGCAGTTTCGGAATGGGGGACCAGAGCTTATCAGATACGCAGTATTTT. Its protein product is CASSFGMGDQSLSDTQYF.

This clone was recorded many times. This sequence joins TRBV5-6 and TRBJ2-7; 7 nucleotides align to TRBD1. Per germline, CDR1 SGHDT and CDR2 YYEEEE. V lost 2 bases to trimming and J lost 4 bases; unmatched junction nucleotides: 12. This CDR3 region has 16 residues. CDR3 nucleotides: TGTGCCAGCAGCTTCTTCATCGGGACAGCTGTTTACGAGCAGTACTTC. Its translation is CASSFFIGTAVYEQYF.

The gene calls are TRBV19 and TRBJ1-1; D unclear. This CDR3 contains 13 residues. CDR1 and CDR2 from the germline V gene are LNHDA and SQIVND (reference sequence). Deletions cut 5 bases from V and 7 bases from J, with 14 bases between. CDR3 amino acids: CASSLEILREAFF. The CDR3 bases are TGTGCCAGTAGTTTGGAGATCCTGCGTGAAGCTTTCTTT. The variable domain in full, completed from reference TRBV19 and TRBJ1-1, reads DGGITQSPKYLFRKEGQNVTLSCEQNLNHDAMYWYRQDPGQGLRLIYYSQIVNDFQKGDIAEGYSVSREKKESFPLTVTSAQKNPTAFYLCASSLEILREAFFGQGTRLTVV.

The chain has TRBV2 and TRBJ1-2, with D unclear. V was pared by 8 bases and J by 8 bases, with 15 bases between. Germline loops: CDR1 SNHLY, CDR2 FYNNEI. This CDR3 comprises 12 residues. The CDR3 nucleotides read TGTGCCAGCTGGACGGCCTCGAGGGGCTACACCTTC. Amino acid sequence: CASWTASRGYTF.

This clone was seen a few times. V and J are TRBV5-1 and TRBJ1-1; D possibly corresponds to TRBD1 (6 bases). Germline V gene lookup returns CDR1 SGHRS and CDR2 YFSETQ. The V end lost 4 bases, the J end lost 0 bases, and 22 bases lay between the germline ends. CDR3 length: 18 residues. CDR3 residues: CASSLIPSGEGMNTEAFF. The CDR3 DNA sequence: TGCGCCAGCAGCCTAATTCCATCAGGGGAAGGGATGAACACTGAAGCTTTCTTT.

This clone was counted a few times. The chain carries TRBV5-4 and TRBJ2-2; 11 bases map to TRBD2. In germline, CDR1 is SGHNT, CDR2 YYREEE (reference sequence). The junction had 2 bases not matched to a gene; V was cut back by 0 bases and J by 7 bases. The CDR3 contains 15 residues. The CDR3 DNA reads TGTGCCAGCAGCTTGGTCCTAGCGGGAGGCGGGGAGCTGTTTTTT. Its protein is CASSLVLAGGGELFF.

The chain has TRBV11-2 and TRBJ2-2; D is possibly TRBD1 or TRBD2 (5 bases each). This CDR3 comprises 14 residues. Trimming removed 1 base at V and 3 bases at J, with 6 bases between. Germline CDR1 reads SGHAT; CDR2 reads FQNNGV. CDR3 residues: CASSLVGDTGELFF. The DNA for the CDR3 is TGTGCCAGCAGCTTAGTGGGGGACACCGGGGAGCTGTTTTTT.

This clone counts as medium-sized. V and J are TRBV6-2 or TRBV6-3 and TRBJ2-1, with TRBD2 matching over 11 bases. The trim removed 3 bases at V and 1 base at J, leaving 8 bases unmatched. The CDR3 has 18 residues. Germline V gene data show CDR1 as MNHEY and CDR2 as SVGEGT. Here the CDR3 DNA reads TGTGCCAGCAGTTATACTAGCGGGAGAGTTTTTTCCTACAATGAGCAGTTCTTC. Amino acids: CASSYTSGRVFSYNEQFF.

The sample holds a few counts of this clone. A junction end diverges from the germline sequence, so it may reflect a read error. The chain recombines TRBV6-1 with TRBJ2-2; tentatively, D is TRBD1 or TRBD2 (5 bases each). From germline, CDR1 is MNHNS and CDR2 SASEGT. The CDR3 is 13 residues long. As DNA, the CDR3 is TGTGCCAGCATTGAAGCGGACACCGGGGATCTGTTTTTT. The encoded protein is CASIEADTGDLFF.

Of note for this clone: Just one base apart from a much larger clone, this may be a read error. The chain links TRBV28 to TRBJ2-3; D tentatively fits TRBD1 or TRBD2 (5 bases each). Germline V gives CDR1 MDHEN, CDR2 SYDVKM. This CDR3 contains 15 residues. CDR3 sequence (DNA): TGTGCCAGCAGATCTGGGGGAACTCACACAGATAAGCAGTATTTT. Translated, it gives CASRSGGTHTDKQYF.

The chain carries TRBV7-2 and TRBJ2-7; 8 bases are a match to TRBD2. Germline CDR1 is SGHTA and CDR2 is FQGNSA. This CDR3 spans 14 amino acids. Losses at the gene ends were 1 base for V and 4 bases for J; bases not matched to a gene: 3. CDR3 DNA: TGTGCCAGCAGCTTAGACGGGAGGGATTACGAGCAGTACTTC. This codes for CASSLDGRDYEQYF.

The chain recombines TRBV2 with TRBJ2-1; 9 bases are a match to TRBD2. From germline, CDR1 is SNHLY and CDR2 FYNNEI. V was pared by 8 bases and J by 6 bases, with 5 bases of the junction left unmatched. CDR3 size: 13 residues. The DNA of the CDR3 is TGTGCCAGCGAGGGCGGGAGGGCCAATGAGCAGTTCTTC. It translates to CASEGGRANEQFF. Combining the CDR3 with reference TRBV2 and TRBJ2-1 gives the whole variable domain EPEVTQTPSHQVTQMGQEVILRCVPISNHLYFYWYRQILGQKVEFLVSFYNNEISEKSEIFDDQFSVERPDGSNFTLKIRSTKLEDSAMYFCASEGGRANEQFFGPGTRLTVL.

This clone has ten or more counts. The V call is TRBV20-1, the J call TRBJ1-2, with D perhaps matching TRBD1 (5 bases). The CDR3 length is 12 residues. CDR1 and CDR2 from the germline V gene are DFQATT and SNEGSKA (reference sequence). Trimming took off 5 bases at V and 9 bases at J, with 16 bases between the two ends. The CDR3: CSAWEGQASYTF. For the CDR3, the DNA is TGCAGTGCTTGGGAGGGGCAGGCCAGCTACACCTTC.

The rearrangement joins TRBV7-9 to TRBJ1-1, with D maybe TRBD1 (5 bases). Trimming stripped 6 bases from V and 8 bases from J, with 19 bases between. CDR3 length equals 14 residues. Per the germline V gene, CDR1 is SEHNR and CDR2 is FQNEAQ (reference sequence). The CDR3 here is CASSQPGGKLEAFF. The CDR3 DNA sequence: TGTGCCAGCAGTCAACCCGGGGGGAAACTAGAAGCTTTCTTT.

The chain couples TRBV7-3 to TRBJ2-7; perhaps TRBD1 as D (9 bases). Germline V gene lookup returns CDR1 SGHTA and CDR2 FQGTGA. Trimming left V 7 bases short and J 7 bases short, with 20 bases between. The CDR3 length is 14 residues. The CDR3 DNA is TGTGCCAGCACCCCGGACAGGGGACTAGAGGAGCAGTACTTC. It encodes CASTPDRGLEEQYF.

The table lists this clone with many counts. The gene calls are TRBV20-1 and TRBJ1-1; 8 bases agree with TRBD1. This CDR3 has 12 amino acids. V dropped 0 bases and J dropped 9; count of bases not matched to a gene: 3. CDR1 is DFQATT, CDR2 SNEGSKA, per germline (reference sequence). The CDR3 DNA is TGCAGTGCTAGAGAAAGGACAGGGAAAGCTTTCTTT. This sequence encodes CSARERTGKAFF.